One sample yielded the 13 T cell receptor beta chains listed below, sequenced in a study of shared clonotypes between healthy human individuals. Here immunoSEQ multiplex PCR was the method, and the copy in TCRdb shows in-frame clones only, minus some. Altogether approximately 2,200,000 clones are present, 85% to 95% being singletons, with the ten largest covering around 1.7%. Naive-designated CD8 cells lacked CD45RO, were positively enriched for CCR7, and omitted terminally differentiated effector memory CD45RA+ cells. Input material: naive CD8+ T cells from PBMCs. Receptor source: a man between 18 and 35 years old in good health. Some clones in this sample may be carry-over from other donors' samples.

As for this clone: The sample carries other DNA sequences with the same CDR3. The chain employs TRBV9 and TRBJ2-7, with 9 bases fitting TRBD2. Germline V gene lookup returns CDR1 SGDLS and CDR2 YYNGEE. J was trimmed by 2 bases and V by 2 bases; bases with no gene match: 2. CDR3 length: 14 residues. The CDR3 is CASSVSGGPYEQYF. Written as DNA, the CDR3 is TGTGCCAGCAGCGTTAGCGGGGGCCCCTACGAGCAGTACTTC.

V and J are TRBV10-3 and TRBJ2-7; tentatively, D is TRBD1 (6 bases). Germline values: CDR1 ENHRY, CDR2 SYGVKD. Trimming removed 8 bases at V and 3 bases at J, with 17 bases between. There are 14 residues in the CDR3. Written as DNA, the CDR3 is TGTGCCATCCGAATGAGTGGACAGCACTACGAGCAGTACTTC. This gives the protein CAIRMSGQHYEQYF.

The rearrangement uses TRBV28 and TRBJ1-2; TRBD1 aligns across 10 bases. CDR1 is MDHEN and CDR2 is SYDVKM in the germline V gene. This CDR3 comprises 13 residues. V shed 6 bases and J 8 bases; nucleotides not matched to a gene: 6. The CDR3 sequence: CASSQDRGGGYTF. CDR3 DNA: TGTGCCAGCAGCCAGGACAGGGGGGGAGGCTACACCTTC.

The CDR3 nucleotides are TGTGCCAGTAGTCTAGCTCTCGGCAGCCTCGGGAAGCAGTTCTTC. Protein: CASSLALGSLGKQFF. The gene calls are TRBV19 and TRBJ2-1, with a possible D match to TRBD2 (5 bases). The CDR3 contains 15 residues. CDR1 and CDR2 (germline): LNHDA, SQIVND (reference sequence). The ends were cut back, 5 bases at V and 11 bases at J, with 22 bases in the middle.

The rearrangement links TRBV19 to TRBJ1-2; D may be TRBD1 (5 bases). Germline V CDR1 and CDR2: LNHDA, SQIVND (reference sequence). The CDR3 loop spans 15 amino acids. The V end lost 2 bases, the J end lost 5 bases, and 15 bases lay between the germline ends. The DNA of the CDR3 is TGTGCCAGTAGTATAAATTTCCCGGGACCGTATGGCTACACCTTC. Its protein product is CASSINFPGPYGYTF.

CDR3 DNA: TGTGCCAGCAGACGTAGCGACGGCCTCTCCTACGAGCAGTACTTC. Amino acids: CASRRSDGLSYEQYF. The chain links TRBV6-1 to TRBJ2-7, with D perhaps TRBD2 (5 bases). CDR1 is MNHNS, CDR2 SASEGT, per germline. The CDR3 runs to 15 residues. Trimming pared 6 bases from V and 0 bases from J, leaving 15 bases between.

The rearrangement joins TRBV6-6 to TRBJ2-7; 10 bases map to TRBD1. Per germline, CDR1 MNHNY and CDR2 SVGAGI (reference sequence). The CDR3 runs to 14 residues. The ends lost 6 bases at V and 4 bases at J; junction bases unmatched: 6. The CDR3 reads CASSKDRGQYEQYF. The CDR3, as DNA: TGTGCCAGCAGCAAAGACAGGGGGCAGTACGAGCAGTACTTC.

A single count supports this clone. The V call is TRBV4-1, the J call TRBJ2-4, with TRBD1 matching over 7 bases. Germline lookup yields CDR1 MGHRA and CDR2 YSYEKL. J lost 7 bases, V lost 5 bases, and 5 bases had no gene match. The CDR3 is made up of 13 amino acids. CDR3 region: CASSFEQGNIQYF. CDR3 DNA: TGCGCCAGCAGCTTCGAACAGGGGAACATTCAGTACTTC.

The rearrangement links TRBV7-3 to TRBJ2-1, with D possibly matching TRBD2 (7 bases). V lost 3 bases and J 9 bases, leaving 15 bases between the germline ends. From germline, CDR1 is SGHTA and CDR2 FQGTGA. The CDR3 is 14 residues long. The CDR3 loop is CASSFGGRFSEQFF. Written as DNA, the CDR3 is TGTGCCAGCAGCTTCGGGGGGCGATTTTCTGAGCAGTTCTTC.

This clone was detected once. V gene TRBV7-2 combines with J gene TRBJ2-1; TRBD1 might be the D (5 bases). Germline V gives CDR1 SGHTA, CDR2 FQGNSA. CDR3 length: 13 amino acids. V dropped 7 bases and J dropped 0 bases, with 7 bases sitting between them. CDR3 sequence: CASTGISYNEQFF. CDR3 DNA sequence: TGTGCCAGCACAGGGATCTCCTACAATGAGCAGTTCTTC.

The chain recombines TRBV29-1 with TRBJ2-7; possibly TRBD1 for D (5 bases). This CDR3 has 11 amino acids. Germline V lookup: CDR1 SQVTM, CDR2 ANQGSEA. V lost 2 bases and J lost 5, with 7 bases in between. The DNA of the CDR3 is TGCAGCGTTGAAACAGGCCACGAGCAGTACTTC. The encoded protein is CSVETGHEQYF.

This chain connects TRBV28 to TRBJ1-5, with D possibly being TRBD1 (5 bases). The germline V gene has CDR1 MDHEN and CDR2 SYDVKM. CDR3 length: 18 residues. V was shortened by 6 bases and J by 3 bases, with 24 bases between the two germline ends. The CDR3 sequence: CASSPTVGTHLFNQPQHF. CDR3 nucleotides: TGTGCCAGCAGCCCGACTGTGGGGACGCACCTTTTCAATCAGCCCCAGCATTTT. The full variable domain, its missing parts supplied by reference TRBV28 and TRBJ1-5, is DVKVTQSSRYLVKRTGEKVFLECVQDMDHENMFWYRQDPGLGLRLIYFSYDVKMKEKGDIPEGYSVSREKKERFSLILESASTNQTSMYLCASSPTVGTHLFNQPQHFGDGTRLSIL.

The chain couples TRBV5-5 to TRBJ2-7; TRBD1 or TRBD2 may be the D gene (5 bases each). The germline gives CDR1 SGHKS, CDR2 YYEKEE (reference sequence). V was trimmed by 4 bases and J by 7 bases, leaving 9 bases between them. The CDR3 loop spans 11 amino acids. This chain's CDR3 is CASSLWGEQYF. For the CDR3, the DNA is TGTGCCAGCAGCCTCTGGGGGGAGCAGTACTTC. The full variable domain, completed using reference TRBV5-5 and TRBJ2-7, is DAGVTQSPTHLIKTRGQQVTLRCSPISGHKSVSWYQQVLGQGPQFIFQYYEKEERGRGNFPDRFSARQFPNYSSELNVNALLLGDSALYLCASSLWGEQYFGPGTRLTVT.